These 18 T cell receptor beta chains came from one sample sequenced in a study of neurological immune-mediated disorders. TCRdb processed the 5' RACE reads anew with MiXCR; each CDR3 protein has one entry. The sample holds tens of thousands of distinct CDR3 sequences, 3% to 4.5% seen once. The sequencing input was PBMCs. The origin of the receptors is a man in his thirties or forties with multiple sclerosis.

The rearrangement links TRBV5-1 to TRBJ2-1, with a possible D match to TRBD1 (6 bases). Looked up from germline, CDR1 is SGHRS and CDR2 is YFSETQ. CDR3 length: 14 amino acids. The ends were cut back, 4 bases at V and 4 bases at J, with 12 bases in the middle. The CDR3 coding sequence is TGCGCCAGCAGCCGGACCACAGGGTACAATGAGCAGTTCTTC. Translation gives CASSRTTGYNEQFF.

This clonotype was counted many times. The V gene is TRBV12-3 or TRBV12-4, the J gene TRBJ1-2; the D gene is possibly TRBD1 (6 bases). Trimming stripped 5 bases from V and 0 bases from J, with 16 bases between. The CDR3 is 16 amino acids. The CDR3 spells CASSRDGQGPNYGYTF. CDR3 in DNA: TGTGCCAGCAGTCGTGACGGGCAGGGGCCTAACTATGGCTACACCTTC.

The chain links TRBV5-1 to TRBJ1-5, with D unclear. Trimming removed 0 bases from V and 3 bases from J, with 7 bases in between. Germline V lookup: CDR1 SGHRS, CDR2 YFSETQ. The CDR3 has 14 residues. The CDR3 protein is CASSLGGNNQPQHF. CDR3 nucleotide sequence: TGCGCCAGCAGCTTGGGGGGTAACAATCAGCCCCAGCATTTT.

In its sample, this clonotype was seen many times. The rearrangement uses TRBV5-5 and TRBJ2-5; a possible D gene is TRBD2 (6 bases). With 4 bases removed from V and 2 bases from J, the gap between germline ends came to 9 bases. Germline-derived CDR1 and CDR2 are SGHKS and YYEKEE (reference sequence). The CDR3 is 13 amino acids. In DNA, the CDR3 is TGTGCCAGCAGCGGACTATTTCAAGAGACCCAGTACTTC. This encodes CASSGLFQETQYF.

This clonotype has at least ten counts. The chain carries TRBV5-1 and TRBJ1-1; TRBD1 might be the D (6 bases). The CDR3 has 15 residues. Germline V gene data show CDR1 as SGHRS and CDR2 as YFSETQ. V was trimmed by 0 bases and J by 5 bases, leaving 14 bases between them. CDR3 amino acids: CASSLDTGHGTEAFF. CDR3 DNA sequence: TGCGCCAGCAGCTTGGATACGGGACACGGAACTGAAGCTTTCTTT.

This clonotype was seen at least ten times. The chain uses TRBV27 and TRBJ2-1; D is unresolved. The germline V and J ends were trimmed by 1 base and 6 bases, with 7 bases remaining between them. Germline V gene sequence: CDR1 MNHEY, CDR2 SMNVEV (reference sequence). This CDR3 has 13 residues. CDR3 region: CASSLYLSNEQFF. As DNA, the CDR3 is TGTGCCAGCAGTTTATATTTATCCAATGAGCAGTTCTTC.

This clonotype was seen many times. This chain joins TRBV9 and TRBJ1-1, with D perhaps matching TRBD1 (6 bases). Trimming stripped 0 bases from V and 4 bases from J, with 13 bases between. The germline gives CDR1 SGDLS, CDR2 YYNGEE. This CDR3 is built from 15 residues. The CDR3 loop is CASSVVGGAGTEAFF. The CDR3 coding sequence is TGTGCCAGCAGCGTAGTTGGGGGCGCGGGCACTGAAGCTTTCTTT. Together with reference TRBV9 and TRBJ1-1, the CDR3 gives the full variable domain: DSGVTQTPKHLITATGQRVTLRCSPRSGDLSVYWYQQSLDQGLQFLIQYYNGEERAKGNILERFSAQQFPDLHSELNLSSLELGDSALYFCASSVVGGAGTEAFFGQGTRLTVV.

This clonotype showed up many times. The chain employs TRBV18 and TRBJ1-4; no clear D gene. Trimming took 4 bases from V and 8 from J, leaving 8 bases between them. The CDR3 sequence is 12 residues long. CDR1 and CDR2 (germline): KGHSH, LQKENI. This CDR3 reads CASSLGPEKLFF. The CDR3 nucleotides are TGTGCCAGCTCACTTGGGCCGGAAAAACTGTTTTTT. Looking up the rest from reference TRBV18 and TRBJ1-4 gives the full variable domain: NAGVMQNPRHLVRRRGQEARLRCSPMKGHSHVYWYRQLPEEGLKFMVYLQKENIIDESGMPKERFSAEFPKEGPSILRIQQVVRGDSAAYFCASSLGPEKLFFGSGTQLSVL.

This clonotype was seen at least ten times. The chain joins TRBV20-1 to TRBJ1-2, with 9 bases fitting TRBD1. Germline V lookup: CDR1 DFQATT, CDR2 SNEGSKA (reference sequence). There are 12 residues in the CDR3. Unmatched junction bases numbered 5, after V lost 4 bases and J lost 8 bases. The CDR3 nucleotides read TGCAGTGCTACCGACAGGGGGAAGGGCTACACCTTC. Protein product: CSATDRGKGYTF.

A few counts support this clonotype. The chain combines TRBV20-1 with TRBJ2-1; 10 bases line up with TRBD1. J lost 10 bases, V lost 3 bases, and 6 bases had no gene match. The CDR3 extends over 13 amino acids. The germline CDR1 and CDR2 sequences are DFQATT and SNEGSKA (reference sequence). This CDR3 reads CSASGTGEGEQFF. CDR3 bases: TGCAGTGCTAGCGGGACAGGGGAAGGAGAGCAGTTCTTC.

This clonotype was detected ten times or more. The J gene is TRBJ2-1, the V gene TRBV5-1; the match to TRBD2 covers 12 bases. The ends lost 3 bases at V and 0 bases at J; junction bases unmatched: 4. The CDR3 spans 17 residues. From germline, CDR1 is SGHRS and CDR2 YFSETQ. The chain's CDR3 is CASSSSSGGASYNEQFF. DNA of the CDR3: TGCGCCAGCAGCTCCTCTAGCGGGGGGGCCTCCTACAATGAGCAGTTCTTC.

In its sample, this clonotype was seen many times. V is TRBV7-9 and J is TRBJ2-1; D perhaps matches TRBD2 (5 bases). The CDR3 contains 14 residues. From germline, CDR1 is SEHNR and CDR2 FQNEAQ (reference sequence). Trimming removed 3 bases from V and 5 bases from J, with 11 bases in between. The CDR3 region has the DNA TGTGCCAGCAGCTTGGACGGGATTAACAATGAGCAGTTCTTC. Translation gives CASSLDGINNEQFF.

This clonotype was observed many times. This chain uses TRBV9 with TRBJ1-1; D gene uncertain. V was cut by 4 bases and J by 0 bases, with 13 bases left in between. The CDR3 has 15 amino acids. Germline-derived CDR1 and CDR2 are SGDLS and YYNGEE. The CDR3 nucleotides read TGTGCCAGCAGCCCGTTGACGCATATGAACACTGAAGCTTTCTTT. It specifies CASSPLTHMNTEAFF.

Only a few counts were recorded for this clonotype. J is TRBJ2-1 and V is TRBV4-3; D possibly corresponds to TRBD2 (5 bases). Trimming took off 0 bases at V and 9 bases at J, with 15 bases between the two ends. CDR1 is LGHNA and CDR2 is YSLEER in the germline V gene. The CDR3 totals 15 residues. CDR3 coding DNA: TGCGCCAGCAGCCAAGAAGTCCTTGCCGAGGGTGAGCAGTTCTTC. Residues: CASSQEVLAEGEQFF.

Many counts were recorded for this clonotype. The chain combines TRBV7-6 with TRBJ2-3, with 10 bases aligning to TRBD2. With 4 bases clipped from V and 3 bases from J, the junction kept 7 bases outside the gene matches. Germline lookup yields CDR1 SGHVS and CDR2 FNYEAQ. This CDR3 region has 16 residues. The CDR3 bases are TGTGCCAGCAGCTCGGTAGCGGGGGGCCTGACAGATACGCAGTATTTT. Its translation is CASSSVAGGLTDTQYF.

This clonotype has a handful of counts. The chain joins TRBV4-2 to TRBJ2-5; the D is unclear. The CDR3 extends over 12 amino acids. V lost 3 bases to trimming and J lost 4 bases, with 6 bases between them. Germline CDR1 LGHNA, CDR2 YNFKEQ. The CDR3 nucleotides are TGTGCCAGCAGCCAGTCAGGAGAGACCCAGTACTTC. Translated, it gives CASSQSGETQYF.

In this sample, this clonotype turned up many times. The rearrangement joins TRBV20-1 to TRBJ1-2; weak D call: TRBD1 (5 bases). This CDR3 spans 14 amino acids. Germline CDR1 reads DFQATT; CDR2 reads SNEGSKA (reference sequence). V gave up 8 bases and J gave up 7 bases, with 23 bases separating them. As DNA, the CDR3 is TGCAGTACTCGGGACTACTCAATGCCGGGTGGCTACACCTTC. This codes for CSTRDYSMPGGYTF.

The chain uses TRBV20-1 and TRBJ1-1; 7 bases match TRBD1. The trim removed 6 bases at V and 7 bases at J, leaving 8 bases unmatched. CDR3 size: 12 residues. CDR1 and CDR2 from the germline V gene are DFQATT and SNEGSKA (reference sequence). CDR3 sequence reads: CSATGTAYEAFF. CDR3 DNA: TGCAGTGCCACCGGGACAGCCTATGAAGCTTTCTTT.